This section outlines one TCR beta chain sequence together with its context. The antigen is unknown. This was a deep-level run. Measured with immunoSEQ multiplex PCR; TCRdb has only the in-frame clones, and not every one. The sample contains about 1,500,000 clones, roughly 96% of which appear only once. These data are taken from a study of shared clonotypes between healthy human individuals. Study in general: Per donor, CD8 memory used one plate, CD8 naive used two, CD4 memory used three and CD4 naive used three. Study results and limitations: The study drew on few donors, limiting represented genetic and exposure-history diversity. Rarefaction showed sorted-subset sequencing was incomplete despite large depth.

CDR3 length: 17 amino acids. CDR1 is SEHNR and CDR2 is FQNEAQ in the germline V gene (reference sequence). The V segment lost 1 base and the J segment 3 bases; nucleotides outside the gene matches: 3. Sequenced: naive CD4+ T cells sorted from blood. Specified subset: CD45RA+ positively selected. This sequence originates from a man under 40 in good health. The rearrangement uses TRBV7-9 and TRBJ2-6; 10 bases map to TRBD1. The CDR3 coding sequence is TGTGCCAGCAGCTTAGGGACAGGGGGTGGTGGGGCCAACGTCCTGACTTTC. Its protein is CASSLGTGGGGANVLTF.